The clone carrying this T cell receptor (beta chain) was observed at least ten times. Its antigen is unknown. The observed sequence ends 3 residues before the CDR3 terminus, with the missing tail filled in from the germline J gene. The CDR3 extends over 15 amino acids. V was pared by 7 bases and J by 0 bases, with 6 bases of the junction left unmatched. Germline CDR1 GTSNPN, CDR2 SVGIG (reference sequence). The data originate from a study of T cell clonality in common variable immunodeficiency. Study-wide results and limits: TCRbeta clonality was increased in CVID versus healthy controls. Fewer TCRbeta clones were shared among CVID subjects than controls.

The assay was immunoSEQ multiplex PCR, and TCRdb's table has in-frame clones only and misses some. The table lists around 45,000 clones, with no singletons. Sequencing used peripheral blood mononuclear cells. The rearrangement links TRBV30 to TRBJ1-6; TRBD1 matches at 7 bases. The sequence was obtained from a person aged 18-70 years in good health. The chain's CDR3 is CAFPTGSSYNSPLHF. The CDR3 DNA, read in part, is TGTGCCTTCCCGACAGGGAGCTCCTATAATTCACCC. The variable domain in full, with the rest retrieved from reference TRBV30 and TRBJ1-6, is SQTIHQWPATLVQPVGSPLSLECTVEGTSNPNLYWYRQAAGRGLQLLFYSVGIGQISSEVPQNLSASRPQDRQFILSSKKLLLSDSGFYLCAFPTGSSYNSPLHFGNGTRLTVT.